This TCR beta chain was recovered during a study of T cells after posttransplantation cyclophosphamide. General observations from the study: Donor CD8+ memory clones often dominated recipient blood repertoires at later times. TRB clonality was highly associated with recipient CMV seropositivity and reactivation. Tissue-infiltrating T cells from skin or gut overlapped little with blood T cells.

This clone was observed at least ten times. Its antigen remains unknown. This related bone marrow graft donor gave peripheral blood on the day of marrow donation. This table comes from immunoSEQ multiplex PCR, and its TCRdb copy is limited to in-frame clones, with some not included. The table lists about 24,000 clones, no singletons, with about 4.4% in the top ten. The CDR3 has 10 residues. The V end lost 2 bases, the J end lost 8 bases, and 6 bases lay between the germline ends. Germline-derived CDR1 and CDR2 are SQVTM and ANQGSEA. Sequencing used PBMCs. The TCR was taken from a woman between 45 and 65 years old in good health, CMV-negative, and a related stem cell transplant donor. The chain has TRBV29-1 and TRBJ1-2; D not resolved. CDR3 nucleotides: TGCAGCGTTGAACGGGGAGGCTACACCTTC. Translated, it gives CSVERGGYTF. Variable domain in full (rest from reference TRBV29-1 and TRBJ1-2): SAVISQKPSRDICQRGTSLTIQCQVDSQVTMMFWYRQQPGQSLTLIATANQGSEATYESGFVIDKFPISRPNLTFSTLTVSNMSPEDSSIYLCSVERGGYTFGSGTRLTVV.